One TCR beta chain is described in this entry. Its target is not known. This sample was taken from a study of cytomegalovirus exposure and HLA in healthy donors. Findings and limits, study-wide: An assumption of roughly uniform sequencing depth across donors underlay the presence/absence analyses. Some V segments, including TRBV6-2 and TRBV6-3, were excluded as indistinguishable.

This CDR3 contains 13 residues. Trimming cost V 5 bases and J 5 bases, with 10 bases left between them. The germline V gene has CDR1 SGHAT and CDR2 FQNNGV. PCR was performed using 60 Vbeta and 13 Jbeta primers. The protocol was immunoSEQ multiplex PCR, while the TCRdb copy is restricted to in-frame clones and leaves out a portion. The sample comprises approximately 140,000 clones, about 80% of which are singletons, and around 4.1% rests with the top ten. The sequenced sample was PBMCs. The chain joins TRBV11-2 to TRBJ2-1, with D maybe TRBD2 (6 bases). This receptor was taken from a woman aged 40 to 55 in good health and CMV-seronegative. CDR3 sequence reads: CASSIGLHNEQFF. CDR3 coding DNA: TGTGCCAGCAGCATAGGACTACACAATGAGCAGTTCTTC.